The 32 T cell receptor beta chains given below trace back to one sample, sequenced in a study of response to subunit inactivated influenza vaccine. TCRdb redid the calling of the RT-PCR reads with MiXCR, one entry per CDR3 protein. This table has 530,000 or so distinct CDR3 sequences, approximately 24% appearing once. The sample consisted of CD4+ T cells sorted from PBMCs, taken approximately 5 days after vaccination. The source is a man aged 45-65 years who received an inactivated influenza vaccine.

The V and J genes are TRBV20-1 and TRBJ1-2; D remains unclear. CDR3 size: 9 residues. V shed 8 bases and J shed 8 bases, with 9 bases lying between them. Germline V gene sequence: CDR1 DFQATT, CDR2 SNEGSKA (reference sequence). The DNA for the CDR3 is TGCAGTCCCCTGGGCGGCTACACCTTC. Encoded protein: CSPLGGYTF.

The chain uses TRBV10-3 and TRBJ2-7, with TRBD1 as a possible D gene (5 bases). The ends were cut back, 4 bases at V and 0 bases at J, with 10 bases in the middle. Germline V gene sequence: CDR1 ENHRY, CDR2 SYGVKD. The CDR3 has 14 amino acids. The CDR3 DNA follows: TGTGCCATCAGTGGACAGCCGAGCTCCTACGAGCAGTACTTC. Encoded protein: CAISGQPSSYEQYF.

As DNA, the CDR3 is TGTGCCAGTAGTACCTCTGCAAAGGGTGAGCAGTTCTTC. Amino acid sequence: CASSTSAKGEQFF. This chain links TRBV19 with TRBJ2-1; D gene unclear. This CDR3 has 13 amino acids. Germline values: CDR1 LNHDA, CDR2 SQIVND (reference sequence). The V end was cut by 4 bases, the J end by 9 bases, with 13 bases between.

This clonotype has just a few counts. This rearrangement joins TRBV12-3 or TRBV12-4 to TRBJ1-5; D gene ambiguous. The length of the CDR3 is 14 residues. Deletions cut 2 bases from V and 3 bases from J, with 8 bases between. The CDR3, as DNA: TGTGCCAGCAGTTTAAGAACACCCAATCAGCCCCAGCATTTT. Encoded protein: CASSLRTPNQPQHF.

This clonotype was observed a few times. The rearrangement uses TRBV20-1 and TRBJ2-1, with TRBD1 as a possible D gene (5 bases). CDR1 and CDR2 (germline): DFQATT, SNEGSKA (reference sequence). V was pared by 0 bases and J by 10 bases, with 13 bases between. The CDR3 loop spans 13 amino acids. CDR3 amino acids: CSARDFRAWEQFF. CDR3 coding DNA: TGCAGTGCTAGAGATTTCAGGGCGTGGGAGCAGTTCTTC.

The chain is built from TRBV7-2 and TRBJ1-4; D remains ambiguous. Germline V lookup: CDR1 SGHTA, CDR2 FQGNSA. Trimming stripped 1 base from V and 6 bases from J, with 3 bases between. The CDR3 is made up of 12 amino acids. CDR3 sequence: CASSLGHEKLFF. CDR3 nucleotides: TGTGCCAGCAGCTTAGGGCATGAAAAACTGTTTTTT.

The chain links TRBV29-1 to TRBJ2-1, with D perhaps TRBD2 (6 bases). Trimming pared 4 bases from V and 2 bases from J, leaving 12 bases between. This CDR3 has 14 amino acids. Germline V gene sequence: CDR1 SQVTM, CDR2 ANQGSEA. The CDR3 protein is CSVGHGGAYNEQFF. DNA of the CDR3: TGCAGCGTTGGGCACGGGGGAGCCTACAATGAGCAGTTCTTC.

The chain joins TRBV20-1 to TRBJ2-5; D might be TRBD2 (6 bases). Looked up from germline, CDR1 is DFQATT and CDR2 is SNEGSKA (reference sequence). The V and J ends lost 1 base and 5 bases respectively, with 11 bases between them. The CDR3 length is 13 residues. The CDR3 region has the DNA TGCAGTGCTAGAGTGGAGGGGTGGGAGACCCAGTACTTC. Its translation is CSARVEGWETQYF.

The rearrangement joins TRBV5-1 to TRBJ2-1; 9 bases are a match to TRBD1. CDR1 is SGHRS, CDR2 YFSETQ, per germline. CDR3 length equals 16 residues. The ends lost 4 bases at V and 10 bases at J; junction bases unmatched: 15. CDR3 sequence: CASSPLERQGVKEQFF. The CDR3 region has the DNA TGCGCCAGCAGCCCCCTCGAGAGACAGGGGGTAAAGGAGCAGTTCTTC.

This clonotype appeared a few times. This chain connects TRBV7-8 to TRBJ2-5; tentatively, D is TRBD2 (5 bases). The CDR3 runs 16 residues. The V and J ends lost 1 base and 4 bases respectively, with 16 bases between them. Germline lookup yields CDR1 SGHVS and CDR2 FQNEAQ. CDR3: CASSLVMNSRGETQYF. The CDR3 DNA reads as TGTGCCAGCAGCTTAGTGATGAATTCACGGGGAGAGACCCAGTACTTC.

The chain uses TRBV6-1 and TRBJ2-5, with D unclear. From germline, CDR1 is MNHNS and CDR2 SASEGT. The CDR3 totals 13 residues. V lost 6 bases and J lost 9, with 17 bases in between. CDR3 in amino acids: CASSPGVKSAQYF. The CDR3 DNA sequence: TGTGCCAGCAGCCCCGGAGTCAAGTCGGCCCAGTACTTC.

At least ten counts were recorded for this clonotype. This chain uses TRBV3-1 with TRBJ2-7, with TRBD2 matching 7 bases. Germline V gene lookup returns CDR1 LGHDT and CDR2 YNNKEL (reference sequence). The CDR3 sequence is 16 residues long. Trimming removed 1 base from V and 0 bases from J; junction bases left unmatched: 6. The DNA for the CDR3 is TGTGCCAGCAGCCAAGTAAGAGGGAGGGCCTCCTACGAGCAGTACTTC. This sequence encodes CASSQVRGRASYEQYF.

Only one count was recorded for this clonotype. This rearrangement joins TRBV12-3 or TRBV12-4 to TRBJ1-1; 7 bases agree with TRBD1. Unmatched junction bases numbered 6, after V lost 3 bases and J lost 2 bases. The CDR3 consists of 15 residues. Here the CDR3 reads CASSFTGVRNTEAFF. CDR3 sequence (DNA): TGTGCCAGCAGTTTTACAGGGGTAAGAAACACTGAAGCTTTCTTT.

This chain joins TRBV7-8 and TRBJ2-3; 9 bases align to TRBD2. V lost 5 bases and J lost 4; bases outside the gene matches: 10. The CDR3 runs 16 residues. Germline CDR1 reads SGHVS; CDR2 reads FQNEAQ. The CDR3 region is CASSQVAGGRSDTQYF. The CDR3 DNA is TGTGCCAGCAGCCAAGTGGCGGGGGGGCGCTCAGATACGCAGTATTTT.

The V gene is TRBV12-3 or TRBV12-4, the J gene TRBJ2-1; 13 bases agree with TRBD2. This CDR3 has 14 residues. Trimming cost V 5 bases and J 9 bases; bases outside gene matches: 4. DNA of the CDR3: TGTGCCAGCAGTACTAGCGGGAGGGCCGGTGAGCAGTTCTTC. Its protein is CASSTSGRAGEQFF.

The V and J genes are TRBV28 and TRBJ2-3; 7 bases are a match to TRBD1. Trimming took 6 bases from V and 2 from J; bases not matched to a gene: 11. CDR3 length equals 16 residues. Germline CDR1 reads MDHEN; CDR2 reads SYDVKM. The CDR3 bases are TGTGCCAGCAGACCGCCTCCCGGGACAGCCACAGATACGCAGTATTTT. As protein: CASRPPPGTATDTQYF.

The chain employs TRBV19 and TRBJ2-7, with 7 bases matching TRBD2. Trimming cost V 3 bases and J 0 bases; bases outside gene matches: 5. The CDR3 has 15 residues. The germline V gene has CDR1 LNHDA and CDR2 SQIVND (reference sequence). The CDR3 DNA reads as TGTGCCAGTAGTATCCAGGCTAGCGGCTCCTACGAGCAGTACTTC. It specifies CASSIQASGSYEQYF.

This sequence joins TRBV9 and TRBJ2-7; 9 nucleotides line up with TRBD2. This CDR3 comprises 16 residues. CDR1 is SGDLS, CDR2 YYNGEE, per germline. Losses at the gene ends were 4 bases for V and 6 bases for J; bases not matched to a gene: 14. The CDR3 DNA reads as TGTGCCAGCAGCCCTTCTCCCGGGACTAGCCTTGGCGAGCAGTACTTC. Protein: CASSPSPGTSLGEQYF.

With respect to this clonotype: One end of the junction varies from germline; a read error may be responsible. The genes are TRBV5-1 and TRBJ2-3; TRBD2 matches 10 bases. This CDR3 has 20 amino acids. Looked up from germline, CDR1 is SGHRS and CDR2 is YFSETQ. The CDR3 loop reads CASILAIRPITSGATDTQYF. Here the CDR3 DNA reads TGCGCCAGCATCTTGGCCATTCGACCCATTACTAGCGGGGCCACAGATACGCAGTATTTT.

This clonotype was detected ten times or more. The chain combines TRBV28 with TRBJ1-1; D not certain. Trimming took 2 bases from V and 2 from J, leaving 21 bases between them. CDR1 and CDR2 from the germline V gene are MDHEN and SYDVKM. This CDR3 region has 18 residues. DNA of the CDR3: TGTGCCAGCAGTTTACTGCTCGGGCGGGCGCGGTCTAACACTGAAGCTTTCTTT. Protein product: CASSLLLGRARSNTEAFF.

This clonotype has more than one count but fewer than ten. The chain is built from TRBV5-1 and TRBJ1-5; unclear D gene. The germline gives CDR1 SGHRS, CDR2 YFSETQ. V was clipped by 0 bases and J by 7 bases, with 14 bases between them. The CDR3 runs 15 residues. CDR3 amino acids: CASSLGHSPHQPQHF. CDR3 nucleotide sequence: TGCGCCAGCAGCTTGGGACACTCCCCCCACCAGCCCCAGCATTTT.

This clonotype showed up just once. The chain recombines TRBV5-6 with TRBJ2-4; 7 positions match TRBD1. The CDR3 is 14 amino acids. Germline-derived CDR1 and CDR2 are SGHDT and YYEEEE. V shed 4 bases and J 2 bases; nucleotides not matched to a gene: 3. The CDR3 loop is CASSLTGTKNIQYF. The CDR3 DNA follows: TGTGCCAGCAGCCTGACAGGGACCAAAAACATTCAGTACTTC.

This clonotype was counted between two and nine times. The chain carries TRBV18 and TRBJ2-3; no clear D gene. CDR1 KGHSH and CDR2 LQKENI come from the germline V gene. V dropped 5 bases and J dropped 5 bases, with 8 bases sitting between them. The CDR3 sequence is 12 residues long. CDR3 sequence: CASSSSGDTQYF. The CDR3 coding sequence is TGTGCCAGCTCATCTTCGGGAGATACGCAGTATTTT.

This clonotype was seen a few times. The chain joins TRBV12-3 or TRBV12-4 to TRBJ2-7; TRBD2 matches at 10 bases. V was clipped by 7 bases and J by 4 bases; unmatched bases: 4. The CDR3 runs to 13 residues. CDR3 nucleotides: TGTGCCAGCACGGCTAGCGGGAGATACGAGCAGTACTTC. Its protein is CASTASGRYEQYF.

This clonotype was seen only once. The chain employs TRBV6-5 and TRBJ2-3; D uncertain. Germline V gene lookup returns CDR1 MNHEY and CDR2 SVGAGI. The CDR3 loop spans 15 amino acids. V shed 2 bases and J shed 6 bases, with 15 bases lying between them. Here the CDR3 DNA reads TGTGCCAGCAGTTACAACCCTTCAACGTCCGATACGCAGTATTTT. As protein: CASSYNPSTSDTQYF.

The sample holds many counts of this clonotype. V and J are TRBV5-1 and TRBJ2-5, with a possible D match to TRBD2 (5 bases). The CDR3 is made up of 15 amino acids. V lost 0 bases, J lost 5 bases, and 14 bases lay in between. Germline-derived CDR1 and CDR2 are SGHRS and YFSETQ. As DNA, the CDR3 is TGCGCCAGCAGCTTGGCCTTCAGGACTGGTGAGACCCAGTACTTC. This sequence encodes CASSLAFRTGETQYF.

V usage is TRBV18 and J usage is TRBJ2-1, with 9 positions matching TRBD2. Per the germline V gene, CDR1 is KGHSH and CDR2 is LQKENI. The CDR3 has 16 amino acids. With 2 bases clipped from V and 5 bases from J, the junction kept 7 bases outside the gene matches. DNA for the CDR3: TGTGCCAGCTCACCAGGGGTAGCGGGAGCGAACAATGAGCAGTTCTTC. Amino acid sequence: CASSPGVAGANNEQFF.

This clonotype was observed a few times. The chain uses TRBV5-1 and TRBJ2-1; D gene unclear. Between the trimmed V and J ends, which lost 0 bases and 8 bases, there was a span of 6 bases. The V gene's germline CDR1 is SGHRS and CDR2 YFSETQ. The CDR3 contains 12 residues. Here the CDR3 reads CASSLVGHEQFF. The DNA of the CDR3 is TGCGCCAGCAGCTTGGTAGGGCATGAGCAGTTCTTC.

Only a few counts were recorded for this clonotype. CDR3 nucleotide sequence: TGTGCCATCTCCCAAACCGGGACAGCGAACACCGGGGAGCTGTTTTTT. Amino acid sequence: CAISQTGTANTGELFF. The gene calls are TRBV10-3 and TRBJ2-2, with 7 bases aligning to TRBD1. The ends lost 8 bases at V and 0 bases at J; junction bases unmatched: 9. Germline V gene lookup returns CDR1 ENHRY and CDR2 SYGVKD. CDR3 length equals 16 residues.

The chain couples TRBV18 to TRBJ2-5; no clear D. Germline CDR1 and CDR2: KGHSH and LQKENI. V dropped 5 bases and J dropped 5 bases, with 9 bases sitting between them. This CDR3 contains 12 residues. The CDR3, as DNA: TGTGCCAGCTCAACATATCTGGAGACCCAGTACTTC. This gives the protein CASSTYLETQYF. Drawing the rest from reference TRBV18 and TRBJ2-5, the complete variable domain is NAGVMQNPRHLVRRRGQEARLRCSPMKGHSHVYWYRQLPEEGLKFMVYLQKENIIDESGMPKERFSAEFPKEGPSILRIQQVVRGDSAAYFCASSTYLETQYFGPGTRLLVL.

The CDR3 sequence: CASSFTGTSNYNEQFF. In DNA form, the CDR3 reads TGTGCCAGCAGTTTCACCGGGACAAGTAATTACAATGAGCAGTTCTTC. The rearrangement links TRBV12-3 or TRBV12-4 to TRBJ2-1; D may be TRBD1 (6 bases). This CDR3 has 16 residues. Between the trimmed V and J ends, which lost 3 bases and 4 bases, there was a span of 16 bases.

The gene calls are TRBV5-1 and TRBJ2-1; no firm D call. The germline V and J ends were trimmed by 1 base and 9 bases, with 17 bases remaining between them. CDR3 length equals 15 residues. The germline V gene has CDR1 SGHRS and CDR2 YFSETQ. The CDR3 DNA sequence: TGCGCCAGCAGCTTGAGGCAGGATGCAGGCGGTGAGCAGTTCTTC. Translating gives CASSLRQDAGGEQFF. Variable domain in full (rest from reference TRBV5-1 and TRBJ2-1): KAGVTQTPRYLIKTRGQQVTLSCSPISGHRSVSWYQQTPGQGLQFLFEYFSETQRNKGNFPGRFSGRQFSNSRSEMNVSTLELGDSALYLCASSLRQDAGGEQFFGPGTRLTVL.